Listed below are T cell receptor beta chains from one sample, sequenced in a study of T cells in lung cancer brain metastases. Sequencing was performed with immunoSEQ multiplex PCR; in TCRdb, only in-frame clones are kept and a portion is missing. The sample holds roughly 5,100 clones, approximately 84% seen once. Source material: tumor tissue from a brain metastasis. These receptors originate from a man aged 45-65 years with non-small cell lung cancer that had spread to the brain. The CDR3 runs from the conserved cysteine through the conserved F or W.

>TRBV7-7
CASSLGGHNEQFF
>TRBV30
CAWADPGRPARYEQYF
>TRBV4-1
CASSQGSGNWGTEAFF
>TRBV5-6
CASSLAGQGALYNEQFF
>TRBV7-2
CASSLGWGPASQYF
>TRBV20-1
CSASSEAFF
>TRBV7-2
CASGGGRDQPQHF
>TRBV11-3
CACGCEQYF
>TRBV6-5
CASSHGTAEAFF
>TRBV6-5
CASSYSASYGYTF
>TRBV6-5
CASSYAGGAGQPQHF
>TRBV30
CAWSGGGNEKLFF
>TRBV5-1
CASSFGQGSYGYTF
>TRBV13
CASSRRARPTDTQYF
>TRBV13
CASSLGGSMYYGYTF
>TRBV4-1
CASSQDSGNQPQHF
>TRBV7-2
CASSPGGVQPQHF
>TRBV12-5
CASGLVEGGQFF
>TRBV6-5
CASSSIVNFKAFF
>TRBV5-5
CASSLGQASMNTEAFF
>TRBV7-2
CASSLGAGYNEQFF
>TRBV18
CASSPDSINQPQHF
>TRBV6-6
CASRGGQGFNEQYF
>TRBV2
CASGGGSWNSPLHF
>TRBV5-1
CASKQGADSYEQYF
>TRBV6-5
CASTGRSTEAFF
>TRBV19
CASSPVGVSGANVLTF
>TRBV19
CASSEGYSYEQYF
>TRBV7-2
CASSLQSSGNTIYF
>TRBV5-5
CASSFGTGFEETQYF
>TRBV7-9
CASSLEGWSEKLFF
>TRBV6-6
CASSLTTGITEAFF
>TRBV4-2
CASSLAGTANTEAFF
>TRBV9
CASSPSDGVRGYGYTF
>TRBV4-1
CASSQDRGDEGNTIYF
>TRBV6-5
CASSYVLGAYEQYF
>TRBV7-2
CASSAYLDEKLFF
>TRBV5-1
CASSLDRATEAFF
>TRBV2
CASSAAGGFTGELFF
>TRBV19
CASRTGGEETQYF
>TRBV6-5
CASSFLGSPGYTF
>TRBV10-1
CASSEWGTPTDTQYF
>TRBV6-5
CASSYPGGGNTGELFF
>TRBV11-2
CASSSQGVREQFF
>TRBV5-4
CASSLEVSGGAIQYF
>TRBV7-2
CASSLASAGAGSPLHF
>TRBV10-3
CAISESLDRGADTQYF
>TRBV7-2
CASSLEGQPQHF
>TRBV20-1
CSASGGYEQYF
>TRBV5-1
CASSLEPDLYGYTF
>TRBV18
CASSPGTGGYNEQFF
>TRBV20-1
CSARLDYEQYF
>TRBV7-2
CASSVDRSTDTQYF
>TRBV9
CASSVRNGRGEEAFF
>TRBV30
CAWSRGLVSYNEQFF
>TRBV6-6
CASSRQGTNQPQHF
>TRBV2
CASSAGVDTEAFF